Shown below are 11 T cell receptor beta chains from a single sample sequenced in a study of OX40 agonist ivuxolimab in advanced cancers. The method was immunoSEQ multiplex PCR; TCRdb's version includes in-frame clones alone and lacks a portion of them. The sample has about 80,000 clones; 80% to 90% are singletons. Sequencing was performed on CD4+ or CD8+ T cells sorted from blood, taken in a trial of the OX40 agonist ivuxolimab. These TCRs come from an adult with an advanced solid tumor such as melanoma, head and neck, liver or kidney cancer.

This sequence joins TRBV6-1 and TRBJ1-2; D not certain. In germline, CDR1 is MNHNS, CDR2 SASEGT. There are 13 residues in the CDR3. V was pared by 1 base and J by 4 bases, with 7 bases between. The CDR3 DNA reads TGTGCCAGCAGTGAAGTCCTGGTCTATGGCTACACCTTC. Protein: CASSEVLVYGYTF.

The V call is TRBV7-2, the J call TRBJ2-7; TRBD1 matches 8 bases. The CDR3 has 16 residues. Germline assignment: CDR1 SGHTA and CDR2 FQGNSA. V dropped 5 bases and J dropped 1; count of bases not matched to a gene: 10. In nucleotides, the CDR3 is TGTGCCAGCAGCCCCCGGACAGGGATTACTTCCTACGAGCAGTACTTC. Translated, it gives CASSPRTGITSYEQYF.

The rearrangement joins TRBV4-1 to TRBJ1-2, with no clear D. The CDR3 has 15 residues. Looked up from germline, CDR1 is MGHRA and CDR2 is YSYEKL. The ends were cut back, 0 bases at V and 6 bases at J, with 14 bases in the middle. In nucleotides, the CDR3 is TGCGCCAGCAGCCAAGATCAAAACGTTCGGAATGGCTACACCTTC. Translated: CASSQDQNVRNGYTF.

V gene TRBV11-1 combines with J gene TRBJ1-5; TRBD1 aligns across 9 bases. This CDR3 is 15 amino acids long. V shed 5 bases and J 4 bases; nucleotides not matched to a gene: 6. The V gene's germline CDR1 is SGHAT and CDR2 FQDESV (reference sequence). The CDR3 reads CASSRGTGLNQPQHF. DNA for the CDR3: TGTGCCAGCAGCCGAGGGACAGGGCTAAATCAGCCCCAGCATTTT.

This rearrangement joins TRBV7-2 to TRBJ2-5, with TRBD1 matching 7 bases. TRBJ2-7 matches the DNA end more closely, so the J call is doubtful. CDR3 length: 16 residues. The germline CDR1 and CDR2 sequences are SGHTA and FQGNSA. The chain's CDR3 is CASSSDRPKVAYEQYF. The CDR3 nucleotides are TGTGCCAGCAGCTCGGACAGGCCGAAAGTGGCCTACGAGCAGTACTTC.

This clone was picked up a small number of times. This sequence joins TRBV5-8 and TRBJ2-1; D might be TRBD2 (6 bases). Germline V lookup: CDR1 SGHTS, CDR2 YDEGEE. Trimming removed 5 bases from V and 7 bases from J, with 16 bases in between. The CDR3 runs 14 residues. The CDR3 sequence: CASRMEGWSNEQFF. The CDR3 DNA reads TGTGCCAGCAGGATGGAGGGGTGGAGTAATGAGCAGTTCTTC.

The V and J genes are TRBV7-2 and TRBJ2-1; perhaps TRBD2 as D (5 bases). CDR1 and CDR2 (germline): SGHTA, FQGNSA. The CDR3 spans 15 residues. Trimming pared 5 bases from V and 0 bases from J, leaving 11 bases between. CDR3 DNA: TGTGCCAGCAGCCTGGACTGGAGCTCCTACAATGAGCAGTTCTTC. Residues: CASSLDWSSYNEQFF. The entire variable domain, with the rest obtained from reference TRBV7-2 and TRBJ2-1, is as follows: GAGVSQSPSNKVTEKGKDVELRCDPISGHTALYWYRQSLGQGLEFLIYFQGNSAPDKSGLPSDRFSAERTGGSVSTLTIQRTQQEDSAVYLCASSLDWSSYNEQFFGPGTRLTVL.

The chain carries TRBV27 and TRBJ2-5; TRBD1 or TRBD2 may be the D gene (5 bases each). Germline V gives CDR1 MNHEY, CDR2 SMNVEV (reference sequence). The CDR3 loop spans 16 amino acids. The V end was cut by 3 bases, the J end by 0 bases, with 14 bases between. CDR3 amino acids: CASSFGGVGNQETQYF. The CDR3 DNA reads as TGTGCCAGCAGTTTTGGGGGAGTGGGTAACCAAGAGACCCAGTACTTC.

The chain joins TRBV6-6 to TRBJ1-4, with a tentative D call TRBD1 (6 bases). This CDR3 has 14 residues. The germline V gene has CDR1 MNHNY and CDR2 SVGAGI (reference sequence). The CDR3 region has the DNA TGTGCGAGTAAAGGGGGGACTGGTAATGAAAAACTGTTTTTT. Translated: CASKGGTGNEKLFF.

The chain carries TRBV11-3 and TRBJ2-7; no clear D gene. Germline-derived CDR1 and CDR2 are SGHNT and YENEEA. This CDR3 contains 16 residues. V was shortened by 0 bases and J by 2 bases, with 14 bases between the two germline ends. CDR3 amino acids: CASSLDQLPSTYEQYF. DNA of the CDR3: TGTGCCAGCAGCTTAGATCAACTCCCTTCCACCTACGAGCAGTACTTC.

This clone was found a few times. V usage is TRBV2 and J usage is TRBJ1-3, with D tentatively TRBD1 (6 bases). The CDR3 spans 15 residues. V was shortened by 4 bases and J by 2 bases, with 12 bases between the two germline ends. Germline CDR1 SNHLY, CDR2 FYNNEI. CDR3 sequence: CASSVKRGTGNTIYF. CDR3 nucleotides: TGTGCCAGCAGTGTTAAGAGGGGGACTGGAAACACCATATATTTT.